These T cell receptor beta chains were read from a single sample in a study of blood T cell repertoires in COVID-19. Clones were sequenced by immunoSEQ multiplex PCR, and TCRdb holds only the in-frame ones, with some missing. Altogether about 480,000 clones are present, 70% to 90% being singletons, with the ten largest covering roughly 13%. Source material: peripheral blood. The receptors were gathered from a woman between 45 and 65 years old with COVID-19, enrolled during active disease. The CDR3 runs from the conserved cysteine through the conserved F or W. The D gene is left open where the match is weak. Size is omitted from some rows. Given values are once, few, many or a class for expanded clones.

J: TRBJ2-7; size: .; V: TRBV28; D: .; DNA: TGTGCCAGCGTTAGGGGGGGAAGCAACGAGCAGTACTTC; CDR3: CASVRGGSNEQYF
J: TRBJ1-1; size: .; V: TRBV29-1; D: .; DNA: TGCAGCGTTCAACGGGGGGCCGGCACTGAAGCTTTCTTT; CDR3: CSVQRGAGTEAFF
J: TRBJ1-2; size: .; V: TRBV5-1; D: .; DNA: TGCGCCAGCAGCTCAGGGGCCTCACGAGACTATGGCTACACCTTC; CDR3: CASSSGASRDYGYTF
J: TRBJ2-7; size: .; V: TRBV4-2; D: TRBD2; DNA: TGTGCCAGCAGCCAGAGCGGGGGGGGGTACGAGCAGTACTTC; CDR3: CASSQSGGGYEQYF
J: TRBJ1-1; size: .; V: TRBV7-9; D: TRBD1; DNA: TGTGCCAGCAGCTGGACAGGGGACACTGAAGCTTTCTTT; CDR3: CASSWTGDTEAFF
J: TRBJ1-1; size: .; V: TRBV9; D: .; DNA: TGTGCCAGCCGCCCGGGGACTGAAGCTTTCTTT; CDR3: CASRPGTEAFF
J: TRBJ1-2; size: few; V: TRBV5-1; D: .; DNA: TGCGCCAGCAGCGGCGGGCCTCCTAACTATGGCTACACCTTC; CDR3: CASSGGPPNYGYTF
J: TRBJ2-7; size: .; V: TRBV11-2; D: TRBD1; DNA: TGTGCCAGCAGCCCTATCCCCCGGGACAGGGTAAGAGAGCAGTACTTC; CDR3: CASSPIPRDRVREQYF
J: TRBJ1-5; size: .; V: TRBV27; D: .; DNA: TGTGCCAGCAGTCCCTACAGGGAAAGGAGTCAGCCCCAGCATTTT; CDR3: CASSPYRERSQPQHF
J: TRBJ2-1; size: .; V: TRBV14; D: TRBD1; DNA: TGTGCCAGCAGCCAACCTTTCAGGACAGGGGTCGATGAGCAGTTCTTC; CDR3: CASSQPFRTGVDEQFF
J: TRBJ1-4; size: once; V: TRBV3-1/TRBV3-2; D: .; DNA: TGTGCCAGCAGCCTAGGGGGTGCTAATGAAAAACTGTTTTTT; CDR3: CASSLGGANEKLFF
J: TRBJ2-7; size: .; V: TRBV11-2; D: TRBD1; DNA: TGTGCCAGCAGCCCGGAGACAGGGTGGGGCGAGCAGTACTTC; CDR3: CASSPETGWGEQYF
J: TRBJ1-5; size: few; V: TRBV19; D: .; DNA: TGTGCCAGTAGTATGGCGCAGGGGCAGCCCCAGCATTTT; CDR3: CASSMAQGQPQHF
J: TRBJ2-4; size: .; V: TRBV28; D: .; DNA: TGTGCCAGCAGTTTAGGGGGGGCAACCAAAAACATTCAGTACTTC; CDR3: CASSLGGATKNIQYF